This T cell receptor (beta chain) was retrieved from a study of CD8+ T cells in alopecia areata. Germline assignment: CDR1 NSQYPW and CDR2 LRSPGD (reference sequence). V lost 1 base and J lost 0, with 8 bases in between. The CDR3 is 15 amino acids. Findings and caveats of the study: Compared with mice, patients displayed less clear TCR sharing, possibly for HLA-related reasons. Higher clonality than in normal scalp was seen in lesional scalp, especially alopecia totalis/universalis. Sequenced scalp T cells also include alphabeta T cells resident in normal skin.

This clone was seen ten or more times. Its antigen remains unknown. These gene names are mouse names. The CDR3 goes on 4 residues after the read ends, and that part is filled in from the germline J gene. Different DNA sequences within this sample yield the same CDR3. CD4, CD8alpha, NKG2D, NKG2ACE and other markers were used to sort pooled cutaneous lymph node cells. As the sequencing template, cDNA was produced by extracting RNA and reverse transcribing it. The table came from immunoSEQ multiplex PCR; TCRdb's copy has only in-frame clones and leaves some out. The table lists 200,000 to 300,000 clones, with no singletons.

Specimen: CD4+ T cells sorted from a lymph node. The gene calls are TRBV1 and TRBJ2-3; tentatively, D is TRBD2 (6 bases). The TCR comes from a C3H/HeJ mouse with alopecia areata. MHC haplotype of the strain: H2-k. CDR3 DNA, as far as it was read: TGCACCTGCAGTGCAGGTGGGGGTAGTGCAGAA. Translated, it gives CTCSAGGGSAE. The whole CDR3 sequence reads CTCSAGGGSAETLYF.